This TCR beta chain stems from a study of T-cell reconstitution after alpha-beta-depleted transplantation in children. V was clipped by 6 bases and J by 0 bases; unmatched bases: 3. Germline lookup yields CDR1 MNHEY and CDR2 SVGAGI. The CDR3 contains 14 residues. Study-level points and caveats: It was reported that alpha-beta T cells came from several hundred expanded graft clones (about two months after transplant). Some patients owed their high day-60 TCRbeta diversity to surviving recipient T cells and thymic progenitors. When one year had passed after transplant, most T-cell counts and diversity came from newly produced T cells.

Using unique molecular identifiers, the investigators prepared the TCRbeta library. TCRdb itself ran the PCR reads through MiXCR, one entry per CDR3 protein. This sample has 7,000 or so distinct CDR3 sequences; approximately 5.1% occur once, and the top ten carry approximately 23%. By share, this clonotype counts as medium-sized. As yet, its antigen is unknown. V usage is TRBV6-5 and J usage is TRBJ2-5; 8 bases map to TRBD2. The receptor comes from a child in the first two years of life who had a stem cell transplant for acute myeloid leukemia, so the T cells may come from the graft donor. This sample comprised PBMCs, mostly from graft donor cells, obtained 180 days after TCRalphabeta/CD19-depleted stem cell transplant. The CDR3 here is CASRRAGDQETQYF. The CDR3 bases are TGTGCCAGCAGGCGAGCGGGAGACCAAGAGACCCAGTACTTC.